Listed here are 15 T cell receptor beta chains from one sample, sequenced in a study of regulatory T cells in long-lasting Graves disease. Arm-PCR with iRepertoire HTBI primers amplified the CDR3 regions for these TCR beta libraries. TCRdb called the multiplex PCR reads again in MiXCR, with one record for every CDR3 protein. The sample lists about 300,000 distinct CDR3 sequences, about a sixth seen once, with 38% in the top ten. The time point here: newly diagnosed GD, antithyroid drugs for less than 3 months. From RNA extracted from PBMCs, the TCR library was made. Sequencing used peripheral blood mononuclear cells (PBMCs), obtained at new diagnosis, from a patient treated with antithyroid drugs. The origin of the receptors is a female donor with Graves disease.

Concerning this clonotype itself: With only one base between it and a far larger clone, this is likely a read error. J is TRBJ2-5 and V is TRBV6-2 or TRBV6-3, with TRBD2 as a possible D gene (5 bases). The germline gives CDR1 MNHEY, CDR2 SVGEGT. CDR3 size: 15 residues. With 5 bases removed from V and 3 bases from J, the gap between germline ends came to 16 bases. The CDR3 protein is CASSEFVGEKETQYF. CDR3 in DNA: TGTGCCAGCAGTGAATTTGTGGGAGAAAAAGAGACCCAGTACTTC.

The sample holds many counts of this clonotype. This chain links TRBV5-1 with TRBJ2-3; D is undetermined. Between the trimmed V and J ends, which lost 5 bases and 2 bases, there was a span of 12 bases. In germline, CDR1 is SGHRS, CDR2 YFSETQ. The CDR3 has 14 residues. CDR3: CASRADVATDTQYF. Here the CDR3 DNA reads TGCGCCAGCAGGGCAGACGTGGCCACAGATACGCAGTATTTT.

This clonotype was recorded at least ten times. V and J are TRBV2 and TRBJ2-1; D is unclear. The CDR3 length is 16 residues. The germline V gene encodes CDR1 SNHLY and CDR2 FYNNEI. Deletions cut 1 base from V and 3 bases from J, with 13 bases between. CDR3 in DNA: TGTGCCAGCAGTGAAGAAGTGACCCCAGACTACAATGAGCAGTTCTTC. This codes for CASSEEVTPDYNEQFF.

This clonotype was seen at least ten times. The chain carries TRBV19 and TRBJ2-1; D is possibly TRBD1 or TRBD2 (5 bases each). The CDR3 contains 16 residues. CDR1 LNHDA and CDR2 SQIVND come from the germline V gene (reference sequence). Trimming cost V 7 bases and J 4 bases, with 20 bases left between them. The CDR3: CASTHGPLGEYNEQFF. CDR3 sequence (DNA): TGTGCCAGTACTCACGGACCGTTGGGGGAATACAATGAGCAGTTCTTC.

The rearrangement links TRBV20-1 to TRBJ2-3, with 7 positions matching TRBD2. Trimming took 0 bases from V and 4 from J; bases not matched to a gene: 4. Germline assignment: CDR1 DFQATT and CDR2 SNEGSKA (reference sequence). There are 14 residues in the CDR3. The CDR3 protein is CSARDLGGADTQYF. In nucleotides, the CDR3 is TGCAGTGCTAGAGATCTGGGGGGGGCAGATACGCAGTATTTT.

The V gene is TRBV12-3 or TRBV12-4, the J gene TRBJ2-1, with D possibly matching TRBD2 (6 bases). The V end lost 6 bases, the J end lost 2 bases, and 14 bases lay between the germline ends. The CDR3 spans 15 residues. CDR3 in amino acids: CASSAPGTPYNEQFF. CDR3 DNA sequence: TGTGCCAGCAGCGCCCCCGGGACTCCCTACAATGAGCAGTTCTTC.

This clonotype has a handful of counts. This chain links TRBV7-9 with TRBJ2-3; D unclear. The DNA matches TRBJ2-5 better at its end, which makes the J call doubtful. The CDR3 has 12 amino acids. Germline V gives CDR1 SEHNR, CDR2 FQNEAQ (reference sequence). CDR3 region: CASSLKYETQYF. CDR3 coding DNA: TGTGCCAGCAGCTTAAAGTACGAGACCCAGTACTTC.

This clonotype was seen more than once but under ten times. The junction and the germline gene differ at one end; a read error may be behind it. The V and J genes are TRBV9 and TRBJ2-3; no clear D. This CDR3 spans 17 amino acids. The germline V gene has CDR1 SGDLS and CDR2 YYNGEE. The CDR3 DNA is TGTACCAGCAGCGTACGACCGGTCTCAGAAGGCCCAGATACGCAGTATTTT. Protein sequence: CTSSVRPVSEGPDTQYF.

This clonotype was counted ten times or more. The rearrangement joins TRBV5-1 to TRBJ2-1; 11 positions match TRBD1. The CDR3 consists of 19 residues. Trimming cost V 4 bases and J 1 base; bases outside gene matches: 13. Germline CDR1 is SGHRS and CDR2 is YFSETQ. The CDR3 nucleotides are TGCGCCAGCAGCCCCGGACAGGGGGCAAAACTAGCTTCCTACAATGAGCAGTTCTTC. Translation gives CASSPGQGAKLASYNEQFF. Drawing the rest from reference TRBV5-1 and TRBJ2-1, the complete variable domain is KAGVTQTPRYLIKTRGQQVTLSCSPISGHRSVSWYQQTPGQGLQFLFEYFSETQRNKGNFPGRFSGRQFSNSRSEMNVSTLELGDSALYLCASSPGQGAKLASYNEQFFGPGTRLTVL.

Regarding this clonotype: This may stem from a read error, because a much larger clone lies one nucleotide away. The chain carries TRBV19 and TRBJ2-2; 7 positions match TRBD2. Germline trimming cut 7 bases from V and 5 bases from J; bases unmatched to any gene: 7. The CDR3 is 14 residues long. Germline CDR1 and CDR2: LNHDA and SQIVND (reference sequence). The CDR3 protein is CASITLSGTGELFF. The CDR3, as DNA: TGTGCCAGTATTACACTTAGCGGGACCGGGGAGCTGTTTTTT. Based on the CDR3 plus reference TRBV19 and TRBJ2-2, the full variable domain is DGGITQSPKYLFRKEGQNVTLSCEQNLNHDAMYWYRQDPGQGLRLIYYSQIVNDFQKGDIAEGYSVSREKKESFPLTVTSAQKNPTAFYLCASITLSGTGELFFGEGSRLTVL.

There are many counts of this clonotype. The J gene is TRBJ2-5, the V gene TRBV6-1; TRBD2 might be the D (6 bases). V lost 6 bases to trimming and J lost 10 bases, with 12 bases between them. This CDR3 is built from 11 residues. The germline V gene has CDR1 MNHNS and CDR2 SASEGT. CDR3 in amino acids: CASRVSEGQYF. In nucleotides, the CDR3 is TGTGCCAGCAGGGTCTCGGAGGGCCAGTACTTC.

This clonotype was seen ten or more times. The V gene is TRBV19, the J gene TRBJ2-1; D not resolved. This CDR3 contains 16 residues. V lost 6 bases to trimming and J lost 1 base, with 16 bases between them. Germline values: CDR1 LNHDA, CDR2 SQIVND (reference sequence). The CDR3 is CASSRSNGPSYNEQFF. In DNA, the CDR3 is TGTGCCAGTAGCCGTTCAAATGGCCCGTCCTACAATGAGCAGTTCTTC. The full variable domain, with the rest looked up from reference TRBV19 and TRBJ2-1, is DGGITQSPKYLFRKEGQNVTLSCEQNLNHDAMYWYRQDPGQGLRLIYYSQIVNDFQKGDIAEGYSVSREKKESFPLTVTSAQKNPTAFYLCASSRSNGPSYNEQFFGPGTRLTVL.

This clonotype appeared many times. This sequence joins TRBV6-1 and TRBJ2-7; TRBD2 is a possible D gene (7 bases). Germline assignment: CDR1 MNHNS and CDR2 SASEGT. With 6 bases removed from V and 6 bases from J, the gap between germline ends came to 18 bases. The CDR3 is made up of 14 amino acids. The CDR3 here is CASRIAGGAGEQYF. The DNA for the CDR3 is TGTGCCAGCAGGATCGCTGGGGGGGCGGGCGAGCAGTACTTC.

The rearrangement uses TRBV9 and TRBJ1-4; a possible D gene is TRBD1 (6 bases). The CDR3 has 14 residues. Germline V gene sequence: CDR1 SGDLS, CDR2 YYNGEE. The V end was cut by 3 bases, the J end by 7 bases, with 13 bases between. The CDR3 reads CASSESGVGEKLFF. CDR3 DNA: TGTGCCAGCAGCGAGTCAGGGGTGGGTGAAAAACTGTTTTTT.

The chain carries TRBV15 and TRBJ2-7, with D unclear. CDR1 LNHNV and CDR2 YYDKDF come from the germline V gene (reference sequence). CDR3 length equals 12 residues. Trimming stripped 0 bases from V and 5 bases from J, with 5 bases between. CDR3 loop: CATSRDRDEQYF. The CDR3 bases are TGTGCCACCAGCAGAGATCGGGACGAGCAGTACTTC.